Sequencing of this TCR beta chain was carried out in a study of T cell clonality in common variable immunodeficiency. The germline V gene encodes CDR1 LGHNA and CDR2 YNFKEQ. CDR3 size: 13 residues. V lost 0 bases and J lost 5, with 6 bases in between. Study-wide findings and caveats: Reportedly, TCR beta sequences from common variable immunodeficiency showed fewer deletions and N-nucleotide insertions.

TCRdb keeps only in-frame clones here, not all; method: immunoSEQ multiplex PCR. This sample has roughly 3,600 clones and no singletons, with more than 20% in the ten largest. This clone ranks as medium-sized (0.01 to 0.1%). Its antigen is unidentified. Read sequence stops 3 residues before the CDR3 end, and the germline J gene provides the missing end. The chain uses TRBV4-2 and TRBJ2-3; no clear D. Material for sequencing was peripheral blood mononuclear cells. The origin of this receptor is a human donor with common variable immunodeficiency. The CDR3 here is CASSQDPQDTQYF. The covered CDR3 bases are TGTGCCAGCAGCCAAGATCCCCAAGATACG.